This is a list of T cell receptor beta chains from one sample in a study of control samples from healthy donors and cancer patients. Some clones are missing from TCRdb's copy, which holds only in-frame ones; the method was immunoSEQ multiplex PCR. The profile shows about 40,000 clones, about 90% of them singletons. Sequenced material: blood. The receptors originated from a woman aged 45 to 65 in good health. CDR3s include the opening cysteine and the closing phenylalanine or tryptophan. A D gene is named only where the DNA matches it firmly. Clone size is shown for a subset of rows, as once, few, many or a class of expanded clone.

d_gene | abundance | j_gene | v_gene | CDR3nt | CDR3aa
TRBD1 | - | TRBJ1-2 | TRBV30 | TGTGCCTGGAGCCGCCTCCGGGACAGGGGGCTTGGCTACACCTTC | CAWSRLRDRGLGYTF
- | few | TRBJ2-1 | TRBV7-9 | TGTGCCACAGAGTACAATGAGCAGTTCTTC | CATEYNEQFF
- | - | TRBJ1-6 | TRBV15 | TGTGCCACCAGCAGGGGGGGGGATTCACCCCTCCACTTT | CATSRGGDSPLHF
- | once | TRBJ1-1 | TRBV29-1 | TGCAGCGTTATTGAGGGTAGAAACACTGAAGCTTTCTTT | CSVIEGRNTEAFF
- | - | TRBJ2-3 | TRBV6-2/TRBV6-3 | TGTGCCAGCAGTTACGTGGGACTGACCACAGATACGCAGTATTTT | CASSYVGLTTDTQYF
- | - | TRBJ1-4 | TRBV9 | TGTGCCAGCAGCGTGAGACCGACCGCAACTAATGAAAAACTGTTTTTT | CASSVRPTATNEKLFF
- | - | TRBJ1-2 | TRBV19 | TGTGCCAGTAGGCCCGAAAGGTCGTATGGCTACACCTTC | CASRPERSYGYTF
- | - | TRBJ2-5 | TRBV18 | TGTGCCAGCTCCGCAGGGGCCGGCCAAGAGACCCAGTACTTC | CASSAGAGQETQYF
TRBD1 | - | TRBJ1-4 | TRBV6-2/TRBV6-3 | TGTGCCAGCAGTCCGACAGGGGGCGCGGCGATGACTAATGAAAAACTGTTTTTT | CASSPTGGAAMTNEKLFF
- | - | TRBJ1-2 | TRBV19 | TGTGCCAGTGAGGAGCCTGGAGGGATTAACTATGGCTACACCTTC | CASEEPGGINYGYTF
- | once | TRBJ1-6 | TRBV29-1 | TGCAGCGTCCTAACCCAGGGTACGGGGGGTAATTCACCCCTCCACTTT | CSVLTQGTGGNSPLHF
- | - | TRBJ1-2 | TRBV5-1 | TGCGCCAGCAGCTGGGACACTTTGAATGGCTACACCTTC | CASSWDTLNGYTF
- | - | TRBJ1-5 | TRBV19 | TGTGCCAGCCAGAAGGGGGGATATAGCAATCAGCCCCAGCATTTT | CASQKGGYSNQPQHF
- | - | TRBJ2-3 | TRBV24-1 | TGTGCCACCAGGCTAACTAGCACAGATACGCAGTATTTT | CATRLTSTDTQYF
TRBD1 | - | TRBJ1-1 | TRBV5-1 | TGCGCCAGCAGCTTATCCCCGGACAGGACGAACACTGAAGCTTTCTTT | CASSLSPDRTNTEAFF
- | once | TRBJ2-3 | TRBV2 | TGTGCCAGCAAAAAGGAAGCAGGGGATACGCAGTATTTT | CASKKEAGDTQYF
- | - | TRBJ2-7 | TRBV19 | TGTGCCAGTAGTAGTTTGTTAGGCGGGGGCCCCCGGGACGAGCAGTACTTC | CASSSLLGGGPRDEQYF
TRBD1 | - | TRBJ2-7 | TRBV28 | TGTGCCAGCAGTCGTCCGACAGGGTACGGAGAGCAGTACTTC | CASSRPTGYGEQYF
- | - | TRBJ1-2 | TRBV5-1 | TGCGCCAGCAGCTTGGGTTCAGCTCGGGATGGCTACACCTTC | CASSLGSARDGYTF
- | - | TRBJ2-3 | TRBV27 | TGTGCCAGCAGTTTCAGTTGGGGCACAGATACGCAGTATTTT | CASSFSWGTDTQYF
TRBD2 | - | TRBJ2-3 | TRBV28 | TGTGCCAGCAGTTCTTCTCGCGGGGGGGCAGATACGCAGTATTTT | CASSSSRGGADTQYF
TRBD1 | - | TRBJ2-3 | TRBV27 | TGTGCCAGCACTTCACGGGGACAGGGTACAGATACGCAGTATTTT | CASTSRGQGTDTQYF
- | - | TRBJ2-3 | TRBV5-1 | TGCGCCAGCAGCCGCCACCAAGGGGATACGCAGTATTTT | CASSRHQGDTQYF
- | once | TRBJ1-4 | TRBV28 | TGTGCCAGCAGTGGGGCCCGGGAGGCTAATGAAAAACTGTTTTTT | CASSGAREANEKLFF
- | - | TRBJ2-2 | TRBV29-1 | TGCAGCGTTGACCACGGGTACACCGGGGAGCTGTTTTTT | CSVDHGYTGELFF
- | - | TRBJ1-2 | TRBV6-1 | TGTGCCAGCAGTGCCAGCTCTACAGGGACCACCTATGGCTACACCTTC | CASSASSTGTTYGYTF
- | once | TRBJ1-5 | TRBV3-1/TRBV3-2 | TGTGCCAGCAGCCAAGGCGAAAGCGCGGGGCAGCCCCAGCATTTT | CASSQGESAGQPQHF
TRBD1 | - | TRBJ1-6 | TRBV5-4 | TGTGCCAGCAGCGCGGATCGACAGGGCATGCATTCACCCCTCCACTTT | CASSADRQGMHSPLHF
- | - | TRBJ1-6 | TRBV5-6 | TGTGCCAGCAGCTACCGGGAGAAGCATTCACCCCTCCACTTT | CASSYREKHSPLHF
- | - | TRBJ1-2 | TRBV12-3/TRBV12-4 | TGTGCCAGCAGACAAGGGATACGCTATGGCTACACCTTC | CASRQGIRYGYTF
TRBD2 | - | TRBJ2-3 | TRBV7-2 | TGTGCCAGCAGCCCCCGGGGGGATGGCACAGATACGCAGTATTTT | CASSPRGDGTDTQYF
- | - | TRBJ1-1 | TRBV20-1 | TGCAGTGCCCGGAACCAAAAAGCTTTCTTT | CSARNQKAFF
- | - | TRBJ2-1 | TRBV11-2 | TGTGCCAGCAGCTTAGGGGGCCGGGAGAAGCAGTTCTTC | CASSLGGREKQFF
- | once | TRBJ2-1 | TRBV29-1 | TGCAGCGTTGCACCCGGCGTGGGCTCCTACAATGAGCAGTTCTTC | CSVAPGVGSYNEQFF
- | once | TRBJ1-1 | TRBV5-1 | TGCGCCAGCACCAGGGGTGACGGGAGCACTGAAGCTTTCTTT | CASTRGDGSTEAFF
TRBD1 | - | TRBJ1-2 | TRBV30 | TGTGCCTGGAGTGTAGGTTTTTCGACAGGGGGCAGCGGCTACACCTTC | CAWSVGFSTGGSGYTF
- | - | TRBJ2-1 | TRBV4-3 | TGCGCCAGCAGCCAAGTGGGCCAGGTTCTCCTGAATGAGCAGTTCTTC | CASSQVGQVLLNEQFF
- | - | TRBJ1-6 | TRBV6-5 | TGTGCCAGCAGCCGCAAGGGACACAATTCACCCCTCCACTTT | CASSRKGHNSPLHF
- | - | TRBJ2-3 | TRBV2 | TGTGCCAGCAGTCGGGGGTCAGATACGCAGTATTTT | CASSRGSDTQYF
- | - | TRBJ1-1 | TRBV12-3/TRBV12-4 | TGTGCCAGCAGTTTAGGGGGCAGAACTGAAGCTTTCTTT | CASSLGGRTEAFF
- | - | TRBJ1-4 | TRBV2 | TGTGCCAGCAGTAGCACCGGGACGGCGCGCGAAAAACTGTTTTTT | CASSSTGTAREKLFF
TRBD1 | - | TRBJ1-4 | TRBV7-8 | TGTGCCAGCAGTTCCGGGACAGCTTCGGTGGGAGAAAAACTGTTTTTT | CASSSGTASVGEKLFF
- | - | TRBJ1-3 | TRBV10-1 | TGCGCCAGCAGTGAGAGCCTCTCTGGAAACACCATATATTTT | CASSESLSGNTIYF
- | - | TRBJ2-5 | TRBV27 | TGTGCCAGCAGTTTGCGAGGGTCGGAGACCCAGTACTTC | CASSLRGSETQYF
- | - | TRBJ2-7 | TRBV6-5 | TGTGCCAGCAGTTACTCGGATCGAGGGAACGAGCAGTACTTC | CASSYSDRGNEQYF
- | - | TRBJ1-2 | TRBV12-2 | TGTGCAAGTCGCTCCCCATCGGGGGGACCGTACTATGGCTACACCTTC | CASRSPSGGPYYGYTF
- | - | TRBJ1-2 | TRBV3-1/TRBV3-2 | TGTGCCAGCAGTCTCGGAGGGCAGGGTTATGGCTACACCTTC | CASSLGGQGYGYTF
- | - | TRBJ1-5 | TRBV6-2/TRBV6-3 | TGTGCCAGCACCCCGGACAGACCCAATCAGCCCCAGCATTTT | CASTPDRPNQPQHF
- | - | TRBJ2-1 | TRBV15 | TGTGCCACCAGCAGAGATTTCTATGAGCAGTTCTTC | CATSRDFYEQFF
- | - | TRBJ1-2 | TRBV5-1 | TGCGCCAGCAGCTTGTATTCGGCCTCGGGCTATGGCTACACCTTC | CASSLYSASGYGYTF
- | - | TRBJ2-3 | TRBV14 | TGTGCCAGCAGCCAAGAGGGGGGTACGCAGTATTTT | CASSQEGGTQYF
- | - | TRBJ1-4 | TRBV19 | TGTGCCAGTAGTTTGGACCATGACAATGAAAAACTGTTTTTT | CASSLDHDNEKLFF
- | - | TRBJ2-1 | TRBV5-4 | TGTGCCAGCAGCCCTTTAGGGGACTCCTACAATGAGCAGTTCTTC | CASSPLGDSYNEQFF